The sequence of this TCR beta chain was determined in a study of blood T cell repertoires in COVID-19. Study as a whole: Acute and convalescent COVID-19 specimens originated in the United States, Italy and Spain. Sources were T cells, B-cell-depleted T cells, or PBMCs; the material itself was cDNA or gDNA.

As processed by the authors: How many nucleated cells were present was estimated from reference gene primer amplification. Assay: immunoSEQ multiplex PCR; the TCRdb copy retains only in-frame clones and omits some. V and J calls plus clone size are reproduced from that table; the DNA served to infer D and trimming. The repertoire holds about 130,000 clones, with around four fifths as singletons. Germline-derived CDR1 and CDR2 are MNHEY and SVGAGI. Trimming cost V 0 bases and J 8 bases, with 16 bases left between them. CDR3 length: 15 residues. The chain couples TRBV6-5 to TRBJ1-2; D might be TRBD1 (6 bases). This receptor was identified in a man in his forties with active or convalescent COVID-19. Sequencing was done on a sample of peripheral blood. The DNA of the CDR3 is TGTGCCAGCAGTTACTCGAGGGGGGGGGCTAACGGCTACACCTTC. It is translated as CASSYSRGGANGYTF.